This T cell receptor beta chain was recovered during a study of blood T cell repertoires in COVID-19. For the study at large: PBMCs, B-cell-depleted T cells, or T cells were the source of the cDNA or gDNA that made up the material.

The protocol was immunoSEQ multiplex PCR, while the TCRdb copy is restricted to in-frame clones and leaves out a portion. The repertoire holds 130,000 to 150,000 clones, approximately 89% seen once, with about 1.5% in the top ten. Germline V gives CDR1 SGHRS, CDR2 YFSETQ. The CDR3 runs to 14 residues. V was shortened by 3 bases and J by 2 bases, with 11 bases between the two germline ends. The V and J genes are TRBV5-1 and TRBJ1-2; tentatively, D is TRBD1 (6 bases). The TCR comes from a human donor in a cohort sampled during active COVID-19. The sequencing sample was made of peripheral blood. CDR3 protein: CASSSVQGNYGYTF. In DNA form, the CDR3 reads TGCGCCAGCAGCTCGGTCCAGGGGAACTATGGCTACACCTTC.